The rows below give T cell receptor beta chains drawn from one sample of a study of PD-L1 blockade in urothelial cancer. Data came from immunoSEQ multiplex PCR; TCRdb stores just in-frame clones and leaves some out. The repertoire holds some 71,000 clones, approximately 91% seen once, with roughly 3.4% in the top ten. The sample in question was PBMCs, obtained around atezolizumab (anti-PD-L1) treatment. The receptor source for this set is a man in his sixties with urothelial cancer. CDR3s include the opening cysteine and the closing phenylalanine or tryptophan.

v_call cdr3_aa
TRBV4-1 CASSQPGTGVEAFF
TRBV2 CASSADRGFRALEQFF
TRBV7-9 CASSFRLGGGETQYF
TRBV5-1 CASSRRDPSTDTQYF
TRBV19 CASSEGVEQYF
TRBV7-3 CASSLSPGVEETQYF
TRBV10-1 CASTSGGAGTDTQYF
TRBV9 CASSETAEGGGTEQFF
TRBV5-6 CASSSPLAGNSYNEQFF
TRBV9 CASSPRGATNEKLFF
TRBV5-1 CASSFKGANTGELFF